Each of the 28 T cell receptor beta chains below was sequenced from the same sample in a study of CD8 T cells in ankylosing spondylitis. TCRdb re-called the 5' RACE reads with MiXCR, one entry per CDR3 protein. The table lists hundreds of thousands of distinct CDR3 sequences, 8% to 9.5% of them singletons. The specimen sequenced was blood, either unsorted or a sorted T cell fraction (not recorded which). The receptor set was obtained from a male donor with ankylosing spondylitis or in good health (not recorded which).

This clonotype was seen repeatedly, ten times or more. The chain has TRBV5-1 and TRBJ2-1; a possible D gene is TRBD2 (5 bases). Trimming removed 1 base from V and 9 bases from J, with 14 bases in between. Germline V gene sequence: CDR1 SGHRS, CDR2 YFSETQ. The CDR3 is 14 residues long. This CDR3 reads CASSLYSADGEQFF. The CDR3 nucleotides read TGCGCCAGCAGCTTGTATAGCGCCGACGGTGAGCAGTTCTTC.

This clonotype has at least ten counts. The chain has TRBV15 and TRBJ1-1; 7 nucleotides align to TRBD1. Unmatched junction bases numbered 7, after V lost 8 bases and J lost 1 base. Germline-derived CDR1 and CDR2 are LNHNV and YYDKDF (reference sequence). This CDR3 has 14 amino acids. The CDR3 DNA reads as TGTGCCACCCGGACAGGACGAGAGAACACTGAAGCTTTCTTT. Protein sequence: CATRTGRENTEAFF.

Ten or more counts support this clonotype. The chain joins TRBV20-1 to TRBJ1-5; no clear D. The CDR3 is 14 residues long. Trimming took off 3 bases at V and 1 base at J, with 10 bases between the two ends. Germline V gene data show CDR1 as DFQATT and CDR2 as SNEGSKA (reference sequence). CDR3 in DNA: TGCAGTGCTAGCCTCGGTCCCAGCAATCAGCCCCAGCATTTT. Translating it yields CSASLGPSNQPQHF.

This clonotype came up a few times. The CDR3 loop reads CASSAHEGLAGRADEQFF. The CDR3 DNA reads TGTGCCAGCAGCGCCCACGAGGGACTAGCGGGACGGGCTGATGAGCAGTTCTTC. This rearrangement joins TRBV7-3 to TRBJ2-1, with TRBD2 matching 13 bases. In germline, CDR1 is SGHTA, CDR2 FQGTGA. After removal of 5 bases from V and 8 bases from J, the junction contained 15 bases not matched to a gene. This CDR3 contains 18 residues.

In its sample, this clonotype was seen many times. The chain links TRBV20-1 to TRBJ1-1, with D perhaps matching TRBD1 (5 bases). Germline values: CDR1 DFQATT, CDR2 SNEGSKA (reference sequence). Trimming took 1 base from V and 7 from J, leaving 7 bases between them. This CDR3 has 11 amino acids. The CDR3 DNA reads TGCAGTGCTAGAGGGGACCTTGAAGCTTTCTTT. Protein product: CSARGDLEAFF.

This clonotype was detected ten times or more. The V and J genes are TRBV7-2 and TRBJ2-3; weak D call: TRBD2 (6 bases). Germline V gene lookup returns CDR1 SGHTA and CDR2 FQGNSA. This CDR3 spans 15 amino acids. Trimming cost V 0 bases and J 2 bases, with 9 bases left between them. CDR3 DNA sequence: TGTGCCAGCAGCTTAGCGGGGACTGTCACAGATACGCAGTATTTT. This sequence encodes CASSLAGTVTDTQYF.

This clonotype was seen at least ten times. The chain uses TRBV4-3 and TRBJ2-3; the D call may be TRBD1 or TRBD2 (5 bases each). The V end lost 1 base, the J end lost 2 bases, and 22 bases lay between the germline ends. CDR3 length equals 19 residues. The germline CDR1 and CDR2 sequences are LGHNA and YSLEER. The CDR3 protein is CASSQGTATGTSITDTQYF. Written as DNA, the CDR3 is TGCGCCAGCAGCCAAGGGACGGCAACCGGGACCTCAATCACAGATACGCAGTATTTT.

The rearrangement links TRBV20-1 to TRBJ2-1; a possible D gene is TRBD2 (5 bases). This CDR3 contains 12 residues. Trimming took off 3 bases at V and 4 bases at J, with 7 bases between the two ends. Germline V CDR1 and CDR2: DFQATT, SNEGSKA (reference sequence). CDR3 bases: TGCAGTGCTAGGAGCGGTTACAATGAGCAGTTCTTC. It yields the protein CSARSGYNEQFF.

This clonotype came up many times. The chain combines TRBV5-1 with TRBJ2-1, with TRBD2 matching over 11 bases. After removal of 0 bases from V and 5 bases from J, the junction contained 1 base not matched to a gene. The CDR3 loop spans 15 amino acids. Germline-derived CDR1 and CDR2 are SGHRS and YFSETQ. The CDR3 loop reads CASSLETSGNNEQFF. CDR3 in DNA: TGCGCCAGCAGCTTGGAGACTAGCGGGAACAATGAGCAGTTCTTC.

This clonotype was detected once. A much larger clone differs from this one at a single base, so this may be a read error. Here the CDR3 reads CASINSGNEGGTQYF. The CDR3 DNA follows: TGTGCCAGCATCAATAGCGGGAACGAGGGAGGTACGCAGTATTTT. The V call is TRBV7-8, the J call TRBJ2-3; 8 bases fit TRBD2. Germline assignment: CDR1 SGHVS and CDR2 FQNEAQ. V lost 7 bases and J lost 8; bases outside the gene matches: 14. The CDR3 sequence is 15 residues long.

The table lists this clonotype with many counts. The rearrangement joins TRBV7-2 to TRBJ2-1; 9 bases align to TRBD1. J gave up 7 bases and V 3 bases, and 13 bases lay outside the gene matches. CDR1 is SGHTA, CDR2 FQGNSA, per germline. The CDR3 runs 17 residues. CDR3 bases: TGTGCCAGCAGCTTTTTCCGGGACAGGGTTGTCAGGAATGAGCAGTTCTTC. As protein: CASSFFRDRVVRNEQFF.

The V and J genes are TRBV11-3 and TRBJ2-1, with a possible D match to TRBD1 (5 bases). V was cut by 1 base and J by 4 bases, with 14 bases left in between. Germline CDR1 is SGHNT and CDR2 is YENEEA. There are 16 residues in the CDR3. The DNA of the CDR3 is TGTGCCAGCAGCTTAGCAGGGCAGGACCTTTACAATGAGCAGTTCTTC. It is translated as CASSLAGQDLYNEQFF.

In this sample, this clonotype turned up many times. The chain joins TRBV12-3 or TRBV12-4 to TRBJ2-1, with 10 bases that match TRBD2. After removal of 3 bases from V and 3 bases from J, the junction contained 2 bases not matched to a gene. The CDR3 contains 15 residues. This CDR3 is CASSFRTSGYNEQFF. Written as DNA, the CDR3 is TGTGCCAGCAGTTTCCGGACTAGCGGCTACAATGAGCAGTTCTTC.

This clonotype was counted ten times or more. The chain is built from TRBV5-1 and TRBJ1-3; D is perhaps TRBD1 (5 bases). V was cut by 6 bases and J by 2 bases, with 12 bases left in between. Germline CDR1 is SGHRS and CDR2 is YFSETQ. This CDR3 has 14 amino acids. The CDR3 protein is CASTTGPPGNTIYF. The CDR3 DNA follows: TGCGCCAGCACTACAGGACCCCCTGGAAACACCATATATTTT. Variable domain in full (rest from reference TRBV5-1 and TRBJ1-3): KAGVTQTPRYLIKTRGQQVTLSCSPISGHRSVSWYQQTPGQGLQFLFEYFSETQRNKGNFPGRFSGRQFSNSRSEMNVSTLELGDSALYLCASTTGPPGNTIYFGEGSWLTVV.

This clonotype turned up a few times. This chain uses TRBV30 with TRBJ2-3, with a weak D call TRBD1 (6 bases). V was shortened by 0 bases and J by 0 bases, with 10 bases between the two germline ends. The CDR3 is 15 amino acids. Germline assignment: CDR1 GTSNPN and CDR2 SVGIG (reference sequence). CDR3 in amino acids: CAWSVTGRSTDTQYF. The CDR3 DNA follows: TGTGCCTGGAGTGTAACAGGGCGTAGCACAGATACGCAGTATTTT.

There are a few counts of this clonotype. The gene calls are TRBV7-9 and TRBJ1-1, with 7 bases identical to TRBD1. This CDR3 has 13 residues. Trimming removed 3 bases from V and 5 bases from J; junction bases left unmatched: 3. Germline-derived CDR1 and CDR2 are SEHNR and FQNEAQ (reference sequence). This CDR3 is CASSLVGQTEAFF. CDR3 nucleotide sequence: TGTGCCAGCAGCTTGGTGGGACAGACTGAAGCTTTCTTT. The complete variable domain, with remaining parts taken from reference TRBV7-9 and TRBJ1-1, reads DTGVSQNPRHKITKRGQNVTFRCDPISEHNRLYWYRQTLGQGPEFLTYFQNEAQLEKSRLLSDRFSAERPKGSFSTLEIQRTEQGDSAMYLCASSLVGQTEAFFGQGTRLTVV.

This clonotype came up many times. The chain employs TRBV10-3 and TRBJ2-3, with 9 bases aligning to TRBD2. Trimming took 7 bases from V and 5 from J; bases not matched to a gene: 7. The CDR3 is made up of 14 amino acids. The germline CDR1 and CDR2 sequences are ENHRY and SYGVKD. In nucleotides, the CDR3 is TGTGCCATCAAGCTAGCGGGACCAGGAGATACGCAGTATTTT. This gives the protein CAIKLAGPGDTQYF.

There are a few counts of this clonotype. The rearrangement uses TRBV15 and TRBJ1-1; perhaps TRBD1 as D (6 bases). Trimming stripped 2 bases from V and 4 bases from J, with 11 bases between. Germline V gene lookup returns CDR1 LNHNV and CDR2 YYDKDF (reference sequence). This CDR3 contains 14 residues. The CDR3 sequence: CATSRQGSATEAFF. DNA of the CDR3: TGTGCCACCAGCAGACAGGGGTCGGCCACTGAAGCTTTCTTT.

The CDR3 region is CASSPQKVGPGEQFF. CDR3 coding DNA: TGTGCCAGCTCACCACAGAAAGTAGGTCCTGGTGAGCAGTTCTTC. The chain is built from TRBV18 and TRBJ2-1; no firm D call. Per the germline V gene, CDR1 is KGHSH and CDR2 is LQKENI. The CDR3 loop spans 15 amino acids. Trimming cost V 1 base and J 9 bases, with 16 bases left between them.

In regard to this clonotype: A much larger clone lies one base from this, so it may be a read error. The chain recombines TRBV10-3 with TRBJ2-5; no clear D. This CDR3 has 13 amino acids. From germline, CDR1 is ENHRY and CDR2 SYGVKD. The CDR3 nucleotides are TGTGCCATCAGTGAGGGCCCAAAAGAGGCCCAGTACTTC. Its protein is CAISEGPKEAQYF.

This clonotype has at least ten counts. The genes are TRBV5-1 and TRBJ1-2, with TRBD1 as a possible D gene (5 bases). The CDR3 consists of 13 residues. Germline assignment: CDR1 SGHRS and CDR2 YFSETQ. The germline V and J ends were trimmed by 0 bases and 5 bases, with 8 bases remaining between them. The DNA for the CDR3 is TGCGCCAGCAGCTTGGAGCAGGGTTATGGCTACACCTTC. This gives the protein CASSLEQGYGYTF.

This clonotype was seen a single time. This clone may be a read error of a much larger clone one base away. CDR3 in amino acids: CASSFGGNGYEAQYF. The CDR3 region has the DNA TGTGCCAGTTCATTTGGGGGTAACGGGTATGAGGCCCAGTACTTC. The rearrangement joins TRBV19 to TRBJ2-5; either TRBD1 or TRBD2 may supply D (5 bases each). CDR1 is LNHDA, CDR2 SQIVND, per germline (reference sequence). V shed 8 bases and J shed 9 bases, with 25 bases lying between them. The CDR3 contains 15 residues.

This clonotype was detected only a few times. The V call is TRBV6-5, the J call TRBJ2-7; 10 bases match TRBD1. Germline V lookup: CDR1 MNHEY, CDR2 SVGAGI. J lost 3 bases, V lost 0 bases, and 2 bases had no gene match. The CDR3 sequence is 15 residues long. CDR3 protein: CASSYSGQGNYEQYF. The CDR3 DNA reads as TGTGCCAGCAGTTACTCGGGACAGGGGAACTACGAGCAGTACTTC.

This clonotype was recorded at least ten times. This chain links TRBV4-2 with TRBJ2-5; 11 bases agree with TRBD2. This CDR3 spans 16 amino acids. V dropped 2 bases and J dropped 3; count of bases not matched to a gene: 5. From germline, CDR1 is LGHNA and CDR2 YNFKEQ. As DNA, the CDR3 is TGTGCCAGCAGCCAACCACTAGCGGGGGTAGAAGAGACCCAGTACTTC. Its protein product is CASSQPLAGVEETQYF.

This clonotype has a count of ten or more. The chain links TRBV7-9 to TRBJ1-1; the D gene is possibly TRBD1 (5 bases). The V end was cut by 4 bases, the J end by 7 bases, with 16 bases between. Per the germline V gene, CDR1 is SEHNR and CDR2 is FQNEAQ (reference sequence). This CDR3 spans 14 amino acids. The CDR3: CASSSNGGEDEAFF. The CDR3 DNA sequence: TGTGCCAGCAGCTCAAATGGGGGGGAAGATGAAGCTTTCTTT.

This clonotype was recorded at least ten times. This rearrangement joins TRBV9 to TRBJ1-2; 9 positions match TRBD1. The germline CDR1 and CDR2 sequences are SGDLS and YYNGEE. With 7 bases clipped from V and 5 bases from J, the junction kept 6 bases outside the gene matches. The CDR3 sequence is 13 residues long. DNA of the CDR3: TGTGCCAGCGCGGGGACAGGGTGGTATGGCTACACCTTC. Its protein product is CASAGTGWYGYTF.

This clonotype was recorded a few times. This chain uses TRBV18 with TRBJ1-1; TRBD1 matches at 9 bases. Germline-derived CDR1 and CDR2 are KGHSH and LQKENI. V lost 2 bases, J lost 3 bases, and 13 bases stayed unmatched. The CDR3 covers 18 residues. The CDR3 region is CASSPERNRGREDTEAFF. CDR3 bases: TGTGCCAGCTCACCAGAACGTAACAGGGGGCGCGAGGACACTGAAGCTTTCTTT.

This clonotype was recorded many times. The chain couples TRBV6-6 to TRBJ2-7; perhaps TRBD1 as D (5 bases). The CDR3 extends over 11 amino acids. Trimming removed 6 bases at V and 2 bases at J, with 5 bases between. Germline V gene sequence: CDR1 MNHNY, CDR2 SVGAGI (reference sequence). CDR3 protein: CASRQAYEQYF. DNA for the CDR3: TGTGCCAGCAGACAGGCCTACGAGCAGTACTTC.